The 19 T cell receptor beta chains given below trace back to one sample, sequenced in a study of beta chain features in type 1 diabetes (dated by TCRdb to the late 2010s). Receptor libraries were prepared by the immunoSEQ multiplex PCR assay. The entire isolated RNA was reverse transcribed using the High Capacity cDNA Reverse Transcription Kit, and thus expressed TCRB transcripts were sequenced. The immuneACCESS repertoire file appears here via TCRdb, limited to in-frame rearrangements. These files lack a portion of the clones; in checked studies, under half of the deficit traces to unresolved V genes, and the cause of the others is not known. In this sample the table shows hundreds of thousands of clones, about 16% of which occur a single time. The ten largest clones represent approximately 0.087% of the sample. Sequencing was carried out using naive CD4+ T cells from blood. Sample cell subset or site, as interpreted from the label and publication: true naive CD4+ T cells. The receptors come from a man aged 18-30 years in good health.

This clone was seen more than once but under ten times. The rearrangement links TRBV18 to TRBJ2-1; no reliable D call. Germline values: CDR1 KGHSH, CDR2 LQKENI. V was clipped by 2 bases and J by 3 bases, with 11 bases between them. This CDR3 contains 15 residues. The CDR3 sequence is CASSPGLFFYNEQFF. CDR3 in DNA: TGTGCCAGCTCACCAGGCTTATTTTTCTACAATGAGCAGTTCTTC.

In its sample, this clone was seen a few times. The chain joins TRBV7-2 to TRBJ2-3; perhaps TRBD2 as D (5 bases). CDR1 and CDR2 from the germline V gene are SGHTA and FQGNSA. CDR3 length: 13 amino acids. The ends were cut back, 2 bases at V and 6 bases at J, with 9 bases in the middle. The CDR3 loop is CASSLMRGDTQYF. Here the CDR3 DNA reads TGTGCCAGCAGCTTAATGCGAGGGGATACGCAGTATTTT.

This clone was observed a few times. Other DNA variants within this sample encode the same CDR3. V gene TRBV9 combines with J gene TRBJ2-7; no clear D. Trimming pared 3 bases from V and 2 bases from J, leaving 9 bases between. Germline V gene data show CDR1 as SGDLS and CDR2 as YYNGEE. The CDR3 has 13 residues. This chain's CDR3 is CASSGAGTYEQYF. CDR3 DNA sequence: TGTGCCAGCAGCGGCGCAGGTACCTACGAGCAGTACTTC.

Only a few counts were recorded for this clone. The rearrangement uses TRBV11-2 and TRBJ2-2; tentatively, D is TRBD2 (5 bases). This CDR3 has 16 amino acids. V was clipped by 3 bases and J by 1 base, with 12 bases between them. The germline gives CDR1 SGHAT, CDR2 FQNNGV. For the CDR3, the DNA is TGTGCCAGCAGCTTGGGAGTCCGGGTGAACACCGGGGAGCTGTTTTTT. The encoded protein is CASSLGVRVNTGELFF.

This clone has a single count. This chain uses TRBV28 with TRBJ1-2, with 11 bases lining up with TRBD1. V was pared by 7 bases and J by 7 bases, with 17 bases of the junction left unmatched. In germline, CDR1 is MDHEN, CDR2 SYDVKM. The CDR3 spans 17 residues. The CDR3 here is CASKDRGRRELSSGYTF. CDR3 bases: TGTGCCAGCAAGGACAGGGGGCGTCGGGAATTAAGCTCTGGCTACACCTTC.

This clone was seen more than once but under ten times. V and J are TRBV4-2 and TRBJ2-3, with 11 bases aligning to TRBD2. CDR1 and CDR2 from the germline V gene are LGHNA and YNFKEQ. The CDR3 is 17 residues long. The trim removed 3 bases at V and 8 bases at J, leaving 13 bases unmatched. CDR3 protein: CASSQGDSGGAAATQYF. The CDR3 DNA reads TGTGCCAGCAGCCAGGGCGATAGCGGGGGGGCGGCCGCTACGCAGTATTTT.

The chain uses TRBV29-1 and TRBJ2-5; TRBD1 matches at 12 bases. Germline trimming cut 0 bases from V and 5 bases from J; bases unmatched to any gene: 4. Germline V gives CDR1 SQVTM, CDR2 ANQGSEA. This CDR3 is 15 amino acids long. CDR3 sequence: CSVEEGTGGKETQYF. In nucleotides, the CDR3 is TGCAGCGTTGAAGAGGGGACAGGGGGCAAGGAGACCCAGTACTTC. Combining the CDR3 with reference TRBV29-1 and TRBJ2-5 gives the whole variable domain SAVISQKPSRDICQRGTSLTIQCQVDSQVTMMFWYRQQPGQSLTLIATANQGSEATYESGFVIDKFPISRPNLTFSTLTVSNMSPEDSSIYLCSVEEGTGGKETQYFGPGTRLLVL.

This clone was seen a few times. The V and J genes are TRBV5-1 and TRBJ2-1; 8 nucleotides agree with TRBD1. J was trimmed by 6 bases and V by 4 bases; bases with no gene match: 9. Germline CDR1 reads SGHRS; CDR2 reads YFSETQ. The CDR3 consists of 15 residues. The CDR3 region has the DNA TGCGCCAGCAGCGCGACAGGGGTGGCACCCAATGAGCAGTTCTTC. Its translation: CASSATGVAPNEQFF.

The J gene is TRBJ2-5, the V gene TRBV20-1, with unresolved D. Trimming shortened V by 5 bases and J by 1 base, and 5 bases separated the two germline ends. The germline V gene encodes CDR1 DFQATT and CDR2 SNEGSKA (reference sequence). The CDR3 runs 11 residues. The CDR3 DNA sequence: TGCAGTGCTGGTGCCCAAGAGACCCAGTACTTC. This codes for CSAGAQETQYF.

This clone was seen a handful of times. The chain uses TRBV9 and TRBJ2-6, with 9 bases aligning to TRBD2. Unmatched junction bases numbered 9, after V lost 4 bases and J lost 1 base. This CDR3 contains 18 residues. The germline CDR1 and CDR2 sequences are SGDLS and YYNGEE. DNA of the CDR3: TGTGCCAGCAGCCCCCGTAGCGGGAGTCGGTCTGGGGCCAACGTCCTGACTTTC. Translation gives CASSPRSGSRSGANVLTF.

On this clone itself: In the same sample, other DNA sequences code for this CDR3. The gene calls are TRBV20-1 and TRBJ2-7; D is undetermined. The germline V gene has CDR1 DFQATT and CDR2 SNEGSKA (reference sequence). This CDR3 has 11 amino acids. V lost 0 bases and J lost 4, with 4 bases in between. The CDR3 bases are TGCAGTGCTAGAGAAATATACGAGCAGTACTTC. Protein sequence: CSAREIYEQYF.

This clone came up a few times. The chain uses TRBV10-3 and TRBJ2-1; 7 bases map to TRBD1. The CDR3 spans 14 residues. After removal of 4 bases from V and 2 bases from J, the junction contained 2 bases not matched to a gene. Germline V gene sequence: CDR1 ENHRY, CDR2 SYGVKD. CDR3 residues: CAISGQGTYNEQFF. The CDR3 DNA sequence: TGTGCCATCAGTGGACAGGGTACCTACAATGAGCAGTTCTTC.

This clone occurred a few times. This chain links TRBV28 with TRBJ2-1; 9 nucleotides align to TRBD1. CDR1 is MDHEN and CDR2 is SYDVKM in the germline V gene. This CDR3 contains 14 residues. With 4 bases clipped from V and 12 bases from J, the junction kept 10 bases outside the gene matches. In nucleotides, the CDR3 is TGTGCCAGCAGTTCGGGACAGGGTTTTTTGGCGCAGTTCTTC. It specifies CASSSGQGFLAQFF.

This clone was counted a few times. The chain employs TRBV28 and TRBJ2-6; D ambiguous. Trimming stripped 8 bases from V and 1 base from J, with 15 bases between. Per the germline V gene, CDR1 is MDHEN and CDR2 is SYDVKM. The CDR3 is 16 amino acids. DNA for the CDR3: TGTGCCAGCTCCTCCACTCAATCTTCTGGGGCCAACGTCCTGACTTTC. Residues: CASSSTQSSGANVLTF.

Comment on this clone: Since a much larger clone is just one base distant, this may be a read error. Other nucleotide sequences from this sample produce the same CDR3. The chain links TRBV7-3 to TRBJ2-3, with no clear D. The CDR3 extends over 11 amino acids. Trimming took 5 bases from V and 0 from J, leaving 0 bases between them. Germline loops: CDR1 SGHTA, CDR2 FQGTGA. This CDR3 is CASSSTDTQYF. The CDR3 coding sequence is TGTGCCAGCAGCAGCACAGATACGCAGTATTTT.

This clone was detected a few times. The chain recombines TRBV6-5 with TRBJ2-2, with D possibly being TRBD1 (5 bases). V lost 7 bases and J 0 bases, leaving 9 bases between the germline ends. The CDR3 length is 14 residues. CDR1 MNHEY and CDR2 SVGAGI come from the germline V gene. CDR3 loop: CASTLTANTGELFF. The CDR3, as DNA: TGTGCCAGCACCTTGACAGCGAACACCGGGGAGCTGTTTTTT.

This chain joins TRBV7-9 and TRBJ1-2, with D perhaps matching TRBD1 (5 bases). V lost 8 bases and J 4 bases, leaving 11 bases between the germline ends. Germline V gives CDR1 SEHNR, CDR2 FQNEAQ (reference sequence). The CDR3 runs 12 residues. The CDR3 coding sequence is TGTGCCAGCTGGGGACGGACCTATGGCTACACCTTC. This encodes CASWGRTYGYTF.

V and J are TRBV2 and TRBJ1-3; D possibly corresponds to TRBD1 (6 bases). Trimming left V 4 bases short and J 1 base short, with 11 bases between. This CDR3 is 15 amino acids long. CDR1 SNHLY and CDR2 FYNNEI come from the germline V gene. The CDR3 reads CASSGQAVSGNTIYF. The CDR3 DNA reads TGTGCCAGCAGTGGACAGGCGGTTTCTGGAAACACCATATATTTT.

This clone came up a few times. V is TRBV5-5 and J is TRBJ2-1; the match to TRBD1 covers 10 bases. CDR1 SGHKS and CDR2 YYEKEE come from the germline V gene (reference sequence). J gave up 7 bases and V 6 bases, and 7 bases lay outside the gene matches. This CDR3 region has 14 residues. The CDR3 DNA follows: TGTGCCAGCAAGTGGACAGGGGGGCGGAATGAGCAGTTCTTC. Protein product: CASKWTGGRNEQFF.